This TCR beta chain was sequenced in a study of CD8+ T cells in alopecia areata. J lost 4 bases, V lost 6 bases, and 8 bases had no gene match. CDR3 length: 15 amino acids. CDR1 SNHLY and CDR2 FYNNEI come from the germline V gene. Alopecia areata patients provided lesional scalp punch biopsies and peripheral blood, both collected for the study. Following RNA extraction, reverse transcription yielded cDNA that acted as the sequencing template. Clones were sequenced by immunoSEQ multiplex PCR, and TCRdb holds only the in-frame ones, with some missing. The data hold 150,000 or so clones, with about nine tenths observed a single time.

This receptor was obtained from a human donor with alopecia areata. This chain joins TRBV2 and TRBJ2-3, with 9 nucleotides matching TRBD1. The specimen comprised CD8+ T cells sorted from blood, sampled at week 0. DNA for the CDR3: TGTGCCAGCAGCTTATCGGGACAGGGTGCAGATACGCAGTATTTT. Residues: CASSLSGQGADTQYF.